This TCR beta chain was recovered during a study of brain T cells in children with intractable seizures. Findings and limits, study-wide: Only CDR3 sequence similarity suggested viral specificity, without known HCMV serostatus.

This CDR3 is built from 16 residues. Per germline, CDR1 MDHEN and CDR2 SYDVKM. The V end lost 6 bases, the J end lost 2 bases, and 20 bases lay between the germline ends. Concerning this clone itself: Its specificity is not known.

TCRdb keeps only in-frame clones here, not all; method: immunoSEQ multiplex PCR. Among tens of thousands of clones listed, about 90% were seen once. This rearrangement joins TRBV28 to TRBJ2-7, with D perhaps matching TRBD1 or TRBD2 (6 bases each). The clonotype comes from a girl aged 2 to 10 with Rasmussen encephalitis and intractable seizures. This specimen consisted of peripheral blood, obtained at surgery. For the CDR3, the DNA is TGTGCCAGCAGGGGGCGGGACACCCAAAATCCCTACGAGCAGTACTTC. Protein product: CASRGRDTQNPYEQYF.